One and the same sample provided the 12 T cell receptor beta chains below, sequenced in a study of T cell responses to AZD1222 COVID-19 vaccine. The table came from immunoSEQ multiplex PCR; TCRdb's copy has only in-frame clones and leaves some out. The data hold approximately 200,000 clones, with approximately 94% observed a single time. Sequences were derived from peripheral blood, sampled 28 days after the second dose of the MenACWY control vaccine. The receptors were sampled from an adult who received the MenACWY meningococcal vaccine as a control.

The J gene is TRBJ2-4, the V gene TRBV7-2; D may be TRBD1 (5 bases). Trimming stripped 4 bases from V and 3 bases from J, with 10 bases between. The CDR3 is made up of 14 amino acids. Germline V gene data show CDR1 as SGHTA and CDR2 as FQGNSA. The CDR3 here is CASSSRQLKNIQYF. Here the CDR3 DNA reads TGTGCCAGCAGCTCGAGACAGCTCAAAAACATTCAGTACTTC. The full variable domain, rest sourced from reference TRBV7-2 and TRBJ2-4, is GAGVSQSPSNKVTEKGKDVELRCDPISGHTALYWYRQSLGQGLEFLIYFQGNSAPDKSGLPSDRFSAERTGGSVSTLTIQRTQQEDSAVYLCASSSRQLKNIQYFGAGTRLSVL.

J is TRBJ1-2 and V is TRBV30; 10 bases line up with TRBD1. Trimming took 4 bases from V and 2 from J; bases not matched to a gene: 1. The CDR3 totals 13 residues. The germline CDR1 and CDR2 sequences are GTSNPN and SVGIG (reference sequence). CDR3 sequence: CAWTTGGNYGYTF. CDR3 DNA: TGTGCCTGGACGACAGGGGGCAACTATGGCTACACCTTC.

This sequence joins TRBV7-6 and TRBJ2-5; D gene ambiguous. CDR3 length: 16 residues. Deletions cut 0 bases from V and 3 bases from J, with 14 bases between. CDR1 and CDR2 (germline): SGHVS, FNYEAQ. The chain's CDR3 is CASSLATTLSKETQYF. CDR3 DNA: TGTGCCAGCAGCTTAGCGACAACCCTCAGCAAAGAGACCCAGTACTTC.

The rearrangement joins TRBV27 to TRBJ2-3; 10 nucleotides line up with TRBD1. This CDR3 is 15 amino acids long. With 3 bases clipped from V and 3 bases from J, the junction kept 3 bases outside the gene matches. CDR1 is MNHEY, CDR2 SMNVEV, per germline (reference sequence). DNA for the CDR3: TGTGCCAGCAGTTTCCGGACAGGGGGGACAGATACGCAGTATTTT. This gives the protein CASSFRTGGTDTQYF.

V usage is TRBV28 and J usage is TRBJ1-6; 9 bases agree with TRBD1. The CDR3 contains 15 residues. The germline gives CDR1 MDHEN, CDR2 SYDVKM. Trimming at V came to 8 bases and at J to 4 bases, leaving 6 bases not matched to a gene. DNA of the CDR3: TGTGCCAGCGTAACAGGGGGCGAGTATAATTCACCCCTCCACTTT. Amino acids: CASVTGGEYNSPLHF.

V gene TRBV29-1 combines with J gene TRBJ1-1; D is ambiguous. This CDR3 spans 13 amino acids. The germline V and J ends were trimmed by 3 bases and 0 bases, with 8 bases remaining between them. The germline CDR1 and CDR2 sequences are SQVTM and ANQGSEA. The CDR3, as DNA: TGCAGCGTTGAGGTCCCCATGAACACTGAAGCTTTCTTT. Its translation is CSVEVPMNTEAFF.

The J gene is TRBJ2-7, the V gene TRBV11-3, with 7 bases fitting TRBD1. This CDR3 contains 13 residues. With V trimmed by 1 base and J by 5 bases, 2 bases remained unmatched. Germline values: CDR1 SGHNT, CDR2 YENEEA. This chain's CDR3 is CASSLGGGDEQYF. CDR3 nucleotide sequence: TGTGCCAGCAGCTTAGGAGGGGGCGACGAGCAGTACTTC.

This clone turned up a few times. The chain combines TRBV10-3 with TRBJ2-7, with 11 bases lining up with TRBD2. V was clipped by 10 bases and J by 0 bases; unmatched bases: 5. The germline V gene has CDR1 ENHRY and CDR2 SYGVKD. The length of the CDR3 is 14 residues. The CDR3 nucleotides are TGTGCCACCCGGACTAGCGGGTCCTCCTACGAGCAGTACTTC. Its protein product is CATRTSGSSYEQYF.

In its sample, this clone was seen a few times. The rearrangement links TRBV7-8 to TRBJ1-2; D may be TRBD1 (5 bases). Trimming removed 4 bases at V and 2 bases at J, with 8 bases between. The length of the CDR3 is 13 residues. Germline lookup yields CDR1 SGHVS and CDR2 FQNEAQ. CDR3 residues: CASSYQGNYGYTF. The CDR3 nucleotides read TGTGCCAGCAGCTACCAGGGAAACTATGGCTACACCTTC.

The rearrangement links TRBV27 to TRBJ1-1; no clear D gene. The length of the CDR3 is 13 residues. The germline V gene encodes CDR1 MNHEY and CDR2 SMNVEV (reference sequence). V was trimmed by 8 bases and J by 5 bases, leaving 15 bases between them. The DNA of the CDR3 is TGTGCCAGCGGAAGTTACCAGACGACTGAAGCTTTCTTT. Translation gives CASGSYQTTEAFF.

V usage is TRBV28 and J usage is TRBJ2-4, with D unresolved. This CDR3 contains 13 residues. Germline assignment: CDR1 MDHEN and CDR2 SYDVKM. The germline V and J ends were trimmed by 9 bases and 0 bases, with 9 bases remaining between them. This chain's CDR3 is CASRSIAKNIQYF. CDR3 coding DNA: TGTGCCAGTCGTAGTATAGCCAAAAACATTCAGTACTTC.

This clone was found once. V is TRBV9 and J is TRBJ2-3; D tentatively fits TRBD1 or TRBD2 (5 bases each). CDR1 SGDLS and CDR2 YYNGEE come from the germline V gene. Between the trimmed V and J ends, which lost 0 bases and 4 bases, there was a span of 9 bases. The CDR3 loop spans 14 amino acids. The CDR3 protein is CASSVEWGSDTQYF. CDR3 DNA: TGTGCCAGCAGCGTAGAGTGGGGGTCAGATACGCAGTATTTT.